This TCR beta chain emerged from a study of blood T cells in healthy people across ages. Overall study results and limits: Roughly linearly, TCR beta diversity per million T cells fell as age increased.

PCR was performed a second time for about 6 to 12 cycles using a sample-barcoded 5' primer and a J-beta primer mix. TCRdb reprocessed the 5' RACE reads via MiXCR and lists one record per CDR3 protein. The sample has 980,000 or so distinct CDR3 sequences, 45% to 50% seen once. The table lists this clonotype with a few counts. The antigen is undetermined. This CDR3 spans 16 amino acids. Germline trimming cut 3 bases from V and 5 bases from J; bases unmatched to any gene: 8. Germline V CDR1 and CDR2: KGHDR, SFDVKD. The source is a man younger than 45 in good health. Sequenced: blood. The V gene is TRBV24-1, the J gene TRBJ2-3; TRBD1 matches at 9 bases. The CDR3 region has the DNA TGTGCCACCAGTGATCGTACAGGGGGCGGAGAAGATACGCAGTATTTT. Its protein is CATSDRTGGGEDTQYF.